Listed here are 21 T cell receptor beta chains from one sample, sequenced in a study of immune characterization of retroperitoneal liposarcoma. TCRdb reanalysed the PCR reads using MiXCR and keeps one entry per CDR3 protein. The sample has 2,000 to 3,000 distinct CDR3 sequences, less than 50% seen once. Sequenced material: tumor tissue. These receptors were obtained from a female donor with retroperitoneal liposarcoma.

This chain connects TRBV6-1 to TRBJ2-1, with 7 nucleotides matching TRBD2. Per the germline V gene, CDR1 is MNHNS and CDR2 is SASEGT. This CDR3 has 13 amino acids. The junction had 8 bases not matched to a gene; V was cut back by 6 bases and J by 9 bases. The CDR3: CASRLAVWSEQFF. Here the CDR3 DNA reads TGTGCCAGCAGGCTAGCGGTGTGGAGTGAGCAGTTCTTC.

This clonotype turned up a few times. This chain connects TRBV6-1 to TRBJ2-5, with no clear D. Near its end, the DNA agrees better with TRBJ2-7, so the J call may be wrong. The CDR3 contains 12 residues. Germline CDR1 and CDR2: MNHNS and SASEGT. DNA of the CDR3: TGTGCCAGCAGTGAATTAAGCTACGAGCAGTACTTC. Translating gives CASSELSYEQYF.

This sequence joins TRBV6-6 and TRBJ2-3; D is possibly TRBD1 (6 bases). The J call may be incorrect, as the DNA end agrees better with TRBJ2-5. Germline CDR1 is MNHNY and CDR2 is SVGAGI (reference sequence). The CDR3 consists of 13 residues. Written as DNA, the CDR3 is TGTGCCAGCAGTTACGGGGGCTGGGAGACCCAGTACTTC. This sequence encodes CASSYGGWETQYF.

V gene TRBV6-1 combines with J gene TRBJ2-3; D is ambiguous. The V end lost 6 bases, the J end lost 5 bases, and 15 bases lay between the germline ends. The CDR3 is 14 amino acids. Germline V gene lookup returns CDR1 MNHNS and CDR2 SASEGT. The CDR3, as DNA: TGTGCCAGCAGGCCCGGCCTAATGGTAGATACGCAGTATTTT. Translated, it gives CASRPGLMVDTQYF.

The chain couples TRBV6-1 to TRBJ2-5, with 7 bases matching TRBD1. The DNA end is more similar to TRBJ2-7, so the J call may be wrong. The germline gives CDR1 MNHNS, CDR2 SASEGT. The CDR3 runs to 14 residues. The CDR3 here is CASSPGQSSYEQYF. Written as DNA, the CDR3 is TGTGCCAGCAGTCCGGGACAGAGCTCCTACGAGCAGTACTTC.

This rearrangement joins TRBV12-3 or TRBV12-4 to TRBJ2-2; TRBD2 matches 7 bases. V shed 6 bases, J shed 0 bases, and the junction held 7 bases outside the gene matches. The CDR3 loop spans 16 amino acids. The CDR3 nucleotides read TGTGCCAGCAGCCTAGGGAGGGTCGCGAACACCGGGGAGCTGTTTTTT. Translation: CASSLGRVANTGELFF.

The genes are TRBV6-1 and TRBJ2-2; 7 bases map to TRBD1. CDR1 is MNHNS, CDR2 SASEGT, per germline. This CDR3 has 15 amino acids. V shed 6 bases, J shed 2 bases, and the junction held 6 bases outside the gene matches. The DNA for the CDR3 is TGTGCCAGCAGGACCGGGACAGCTAACACCGGGGAGCTGTTTTTT. This translates into CASRTGTANTGELFF.

The rearrangement joins TRBV6-1 to TRBJ2-5, with D possibly being TRBD2 (6 bases). The CDR3 has 14 amino acids. Looked up from germline, CDR1 is MNHNS and CDR2 is SASEGT. V lost 6 bases and J 11 bases, leaving 22 bases between the germline ends. The CDR3 sequence is CASRRAGPLNEQYF. CDR3 sequence (DNA): TGTGCCAGCAGGAGGGCGGGGCCGTTGAATGAGCAGTACTTC.

The chain combines TRBV6-5 with TRBJ2-2, with D tentatively TRBD2 (5 bases). The CDR3 totals 15 residues. V shed 2 bases and J shed 4 bases, with 11 bases lying between them. Germline V gene lookup returns CDR1 MNHEY and CDR2 SVGAGI. The CDR3 region is CASSYELASTGELFF. The CDR3 DNA sequence: TGTGCCAGCAGTTACGAGTTAGCGAGCACCGGGGAGCTGTTTTTT.

This chain connects TRBV6-1 to TRBJ2-1; 9 nucleotides line up with TRBD2. The trim removed 5 bases at V and 0 bases at J, leaving 5 bases unmatched. There are 16 residues in the CDR3. Germline values: CDR1 MNHNS, CDR2 SASEGT. In DNA form, the CDR3 reads TGTGCCAGCAGTCCCAGCGGGGGGAACTCCTACAATGAGCAGTTCTTC. This sequence encodes CASSPSGGNSYNEQFF.

In this sample, this clonotype turned up a few times. The rearrangement joins TRBV6-1 to TRBJ2-3, with TRBD2 matching over 8 bases. The V and J ends lost 6 bases and 2 bases, in that order; junction bases with no gene match: 7. Germline lookup yields CDR1 MNHNS and CDR2 SASEGT. This CDR3 contains 15 residues. The CDR3 loop reads CASRGGAGATDTQYF. The CDR3 DNA reads as TGTGCCAGCAGGGGTGGAGCGGGAGCCACAGATACGCAGTATTTT.

The chain joins TRBV6-4 to TRBJ2-3; 8 bases fit TRBD1. This CDR3 has 16 residues. Germline CDR1 MRHNA, CDR2 SNTAGT. Unmatched junction bases numbered 4, after V lost 0 bases and J lost 2 bases. CDR3: CASSDSGTGPTDTQYF. The DNA of the CDR3 is TGTGCCAGCAGTGACTCCGGGACAGGTCCCACAGATACGCAGTATTTT.

This clonotype was seen a few times. The genes are TRBV7-2 and TRBJ2-1; D call uncertain. The CDR3 has 14 residues. The V end lost 7 bases, the J end lost 13 bases, and 23 bases lay between the germline ends. CDR1 and CDR2 from the germline V gene are SGHTA and FQGNSA. The CDR3 DNA reads TGTGCCAGCAACCTGCTCAGCTCCCAAGAGACCCAGTTCTTC. The encoded protein is CASNLLSSQETQFF.

V and J are TRBV6-1 and TRBJ2-1; TRBD1 agrees at 10 bases. CDR1 and CDR2 (germline): MNHNS, SASEGT. The CDR3 is 16 amino acids. The ends lost 0 bases at V and 13 bases at J; junction bases unmatched: 12. As DNA, the CDR3 is TGTGCCAGCAGTGAAGCCCAGACAGGGGGCCAAGAGACCCAGTTCTTC. Translating it yields CASSEAQTGGQETQFF.

In this sample, this clonotype turned up once. The chain recombines TRBV5-6 with TRBJ2-5; 10 bases agree with TRBD2. Trimming took 1 base from V and 11 from J; bases not matched to a gene: 11. This CDR3 has 15 amino acids. CDR1 SGHDT and CDR2 YYEEEE come from the germline V gene. CDR3 amino acids: CASSLLAGARNEQYF. The CDR3 DNA follows: TGTGCCAGCAGCTTGCTAGCGGGGGCGAGGAATGAGCAGTACTTC. Full variable domain (rest looked up from reference TRBV5-6 and TRBJ2-5): DAGVTQSPTHLIKTRGQQVTLRCSPKSGHDTVSWYQQALGQGPQFIFQYYEEEERQRGNFPDRFSGHQFPNYSSELNVNALLLGDSALYLCASSLLAGARNEQYFGPGTRLLVL.

Only one count was recorded for this clonotype. The genes are TRBV6-1 and TRBJ2-5, with D hard to call. The CDR3 covers 11 residues. Per germline, CDR1 MNHNS and CDR2 SASEGT. Trimming cost V 5 bases and J 8 bases, with 9 bases left between them. CDR3 protein: CASSSSFTQYF. The CDR3 DNA reads TGTGCCAGCAGTAGCTCATTCACCCAGTACTTC.

The chain employs TRBV6-1 and TRBJ2-3; D is possibly TRBD2 (6 bases). The end of the DNA fits TRBJ2-5 better, so the J call may be wrong. Per the germline V gene, CDR1 is MNHNS and CDR2 is SASEGT. The CDR3 totals 16 residues. The CDR3 sequence is CASSPPSGEGTETQYF. The CDR3 DNA sequence: TGTGCCAGCAGTCCGCCTTCGGGGGAAGGGACAGAGACCCAGTACTTC.

V is TRBV6-1 and J is TRBJ2-1, with TRBD2 as a possible D gene (5 bases). The V end was cut by 7 bases, the J end by 10 bases, with 17 bases between. The germline V gene encodes CDR1 MNHNS and CDR2 SASEGT. CDR3 size: 13 residues. CDR3 bases: TGTGCCAGCAAGGAGGTTACGGAGGTCGAGCAGTTCTTC. Amino acids: CASKEVTEVEQFF.

About this clonotype itself: A junction boundary mismatches the germline segment, possibly from a read error. The chain links TRBV7-2 to TRBJ2-5, with D perhaps TRBD2 (6 bases). Per the germline V gene, CDR1 is SGHTA and CDR2 is FQGNSA. CDR3 length equals 15 residues. CDR3 DNA: TGTGCCAACAGCTTAGATCCTAGGGGAGGTGAGACCCAGTACTTC. This sequence encodes CANSLDPRGGETQYF.

This clonotype was counted only a few times. V is TRBV12-3 or TRBV12-4 and J is TRBJ2-6; 9 nucleotides line up with TRBD2. The DNA end favors TRBJ2-7, so the J call may be wrong. The CDR3 runs 14 residues. CDR3 DNA: TGTGCCAGCAGTTTAGCGCGGGGGGGAGACGAGCAGTACTTC. Residues: CASSLARGGDEQYF.

The V and J genes are TRBV6-1 and TRBJ2-3, with 10 positions matching TRBD1. Germline V lookup: CDR1 MNHNS, CDR2 SASEGT. The CDR3 contains 15 residues. The junction had 3 bases not matched to a gene; V was cut back by 0 bases and J by 6 bases. CDR3 region: CASSEATGGGDTQYF. CDR3 sequence (DNA): TGTGCCAGCAGTGAAGCGACAGGGGGCGGGGATACGCAGTATTTT.